This TCR beta chain derives from a study of CD8 T cell repertoires and HIV-1 epitope variants. Study information: T cells were stimulated with Twenty-five Gag and Nef peptides separately. The baseline condition was 1M T cells left uncultured. Tested: three Gag epitope families, Nef HW9 and YT9. Controls were a CMV, EBV and flu pool, Ebola AY9, and no peptide.

Produced via immunoSEQ multiplex PCR; TCRdb's table is partial and in-frame only. This table has almost 6,000 clones, around three fifths appearing once. The trim removed 3 bases at V and 3 bases at J, leaving 12 bases unmatched. Germline CDR1 and CDR2: MNHEY and SMNVEV (reference sequence). This CDR3 contains 18 residues. In its sample, this clone was seen once. Its antigen is unknown. The V and J genes are TRBV27 and TRBJ2-2; 8 bases are shared with TRBD2. This clonotype was sampled from a male donor with HIV. Specimen: cultured CD8+ T cells derived from PBMCs. CDR3 DNA: TGTGCCAGCAGTTTGTCGATAAGCGGGAGTCCGGACACCGGGGAGCTGTTTTTT. It encodes CASSLSISGSPDTGELFF.